Listed below are T cell receptor beta chains from one sample, sequenced in a study of OX40 agonist ivuxolimab in advanced cancers. Clones were sequenced by immunoSEQ multiplex PCR, and TCRdb holds only the in-frame ones, with some missing. The repertoire holds tens of thousands of clones, with 80% to 95% as singletons. The sequencing used CD4+ or CD8+ T cells sorted from blood, collected in a trial of the OX40 agonist ivuxolimab. These receptors came from an adult with an advanced solid tumor such as melanoma, head and neck, liver or kidney cancer. Both conserved end residues are part of each CDR3. The D gene is left open where the match is weak. Rows give clone size only sometimes, using once, few, many, or a class for an expanded clone.

TRBV15	TRBJ2-7	.	.	CATSRDISAGIYEQYF	TGTGCCACCAGCAGAGATATCTCGGCAGGGATATACGAGCAGTACTTC
TRBV6-6	TRBJ1-5	few	.	CASSYIGSNQPQHF	TGTGCCAGCAGTTATATCGGGAGCAATCAGCCCCAGCATTTT
TRBV5-6	TRBJ2-3	.	TRBD2	CASSFTLAGTDTQYF	TGTGCCAGCAGCTTTACACTAGCGGGTACAGATACGCAGTATTTT
TRBV6-6	TRBJ2-6	.	.	CASSYRSSSGANVLTF	TGTGCCAGTAGTTACAGGTCAAGCTCTGGGGCCAACGTCCTGACTTTC
TRBV28	TRBJ2-7	.	.	CASGTSLYEQYF	TGTGCCAGCGGAACATCCCTCTACGAGCAGTACTTC
TRBV30	TRBJ1-4	.	.	CAWSGQMNEKLFF	TGTGCCTGGAGTGGACAGATGAATGAAAAACTGTTTTTT
TRBV7-8	TRBJ2-1	once	.	CASRYTAKRSPGSYNEQFF	TGTGCCAGCAGATACACGGCCAAGCGGAGCCCGGGCTCCTACAATGAGCAGTTCTTC
TRBV5-1	TRBJ2-6	.	.	CASSFSGANVLTF	TGCGCCAGCAGCTTTTCTGGGGCCAACGTCCTGACTTTC
TRBV10-1	TRBJ2-3	.	.	CASSGDQGRTDTQYF	TGCGCCAGCAGTGGTGATCAGGGACGCACAGATACGCAGTATTTT
TRBV11-2	TRBJ2-7	.	.	CASSLGGPLTHEQYF	TGTGCCAGCAGCTTGGGTGGGCCCCTCACCCACGAGCAGTACTTC
TRBV11-3	TRBJ2-7	.	.	CASSLAKYYEQYF	TGTGCCAGCAGCTTAGCTAAATACTACGAGCAGTACTTC
TRBV28	TRBJ2-5	.	.	CASSGSPRQETQYF	TGTGCCAGCAGCGGGTCACCGCGACAAGAGACCCAGTACTTC
TRBV25-1	TRBJ2-2	.	.	CASSDFSQANTGELFF	TGTGCCAGCAGTGATTTCTCCCAGGCGAACACCGGGGAGCTGTTTTTT
TRBV5-4	TRBJ2-7	.	.	CASSSGTNYKNEQYF	TGTGCCAGCAGCTCCGGGACGAACTATAAGAACGAGCAGTACTTC
TRBV18	TRBJ2-7	.	.	CASSPPEAYEQYF	TGTGCCAGCTCACCACCGGAAGCCTACGAGCAGTACTTC
TRBV30	TRBJ2-5	.	TRBD1	CAWRGQSQETQYF	TGTGCCTGGAGGGGACAGAGCCAAGAGACCCAGTACTTC
TRBV7-6	TRBJ2-7	few	.	CASSSQGGEQYF	TGTGCCAGCAGCTCCCAGGGTGGCGAGCAGTACTTC
TRBV5-1	TRBJ2-3	.	.	CASSVTGEPTDTQYF	TGCGCCAGCAGCGTAACAGGAGAACCCACAGATACGCAGTATTTT
TRBV30	TRBJ1-3	.	.	CAWSSVSGNTIYF	TGTGCCTGGAGTTCAGTCTCTGGAAACACCATATATTTT
TRBV6-6	TRBJ2-5	.	.	CASSYGLEKSQYF	TGTGCCAGCAGTTACGGGCTGGAGAAGTCCCAGTACTTC
TRBV5-4	TRBJ2-3	.	.	CASSLGGQGGDTQYF	TGTGCCAGCAGCTTAGGGGGGCAGGGTGGTGATACGCAGTATTTT
TRBV7-9	TRBJ2-5	.	.	CASSLDPVRGGTQYF	TGTGCCAGCAGCTTAGATCCTGTCCGCGGAGGGACCCAGTACTTC
TRBV5-6	TRBJ2-7	once	TRBD1	CASSFPTGGGSF	TGTGCCAGCAGCTTCCCGACAGGGGGCGGAAGCTTC
TRBV6-6	TRBJ2-3	.	.	CASSLFGGYTDTQYF	TGTGCCAGCAGTTTGTTTGGGGGATATACAGATACGCAGTATTTT
TRBV7-2	TRBJ1-2	.	TRBD1	CASSTGTGGLGYTF	TGTGCCAGCAGCACCGGGACAGGAGGGTTGGGCTACACCTTC
TRBV6-1	TRBJ2-7	.	.	CASSERTVAPYEQYF	TGTGCCAGCAGTGAGAGGACAGTGGCCCCCTACGAGCAGTACTTC
TRBV14	TRBJ2-1	.	.	CASSPTYVQFF	TGTGCCAGCAGCCCTACTTATGTGCAGTTCTTC
TRBV19	TRBJ1-4	once	.	CASSIMGSTNEKLFF	TGTGCCAGTAGTATTATGGGGTCAACTAATGAAAAACTGTTTTTT
TRBV28	TRBJ1-2	.	.	CASSRQFSSYGYTF	TGTGCCAGCAGCCGTCAATTTTCCAGCTATGGCTACACCTTC
TRBV5-1	TRBJ2-5	.	.	CASSFEGETQYF	TGCGCCAGCAGCTTCGAGGGAGAGACCCAGTACTTC
TRBV2	TRBJ2-4	once	.	CASSFTGKNIQYF	TGTGCCAGCAGTTTTACGGGGAAAAACATTCAGTACTTC
TRBV30	TRBJ1-1	.	.	CAWNPGTEAFF	TGTGCCTGGAACCCAGGCACTGAAGCTTTCTTT
TRBV29-1	TRBJ2-1	once	TRBD2	CSGSGTYNEQFF	TGCAGCGGCAGCGGGACTTACAATGAGCAGTTCTTC
TRBV18	TRBJ2-1	.	TRBD2	CASSPSAGKSYNEQFF	TGTGCCAGCTCACCCTCAGCGGGGAAGTCCTACAATGAGCAGTTCTTC
TRBV15	TRBJ2-5	.	TRBD2	CATSRRSGPGTSGRAETQYF	TGTGCCACCAGCAGGAGGTCGGGACCCGGGACTAGCGGGAGAGCAGAGACCCAGTACTTC
TRBV7-9	TRBJ1-4	.	TRBD1	CASSKDRNFEKLFF	TGTGCCAGCAGCAAGGACAGGAATTTCGAAAAACTGTTTTTT
TRBV28	TRBJ2-1	.	.	CTSSSGTYNEQFF	TGTACCAGCAGTTCGGGGACCTACAATGAGCAGTTCTTC
TRBV5-5	TRBJ2-3	.	TRBD2	CASSSDRRTSGVLTDTQYF	TGTGCCAGCAGCTCCGATAGAAGGACTAGCGGGGTCCTCACAGATACGCAGTATTTT
TRBV29-1	TRBJ2-1	.	TRBD2	CSVEQRGHNEQFF	TGCAGCGTTGAACAGCGGGGTCACAATGAGCAGTTCTTC
TRBV21-1	TRBJ2-1	.	.	CASSPSIRGYNEQFF	TGTGCCAGCAGCCCTTCGATCAGGGGATACAATGAGCAGTTCTTC
TRBV27	TRBJ2-7	.	.	CASSSKDRSYEQYF	TGTGCCAGCAGTTCGAAGGACAGATCCTACGAGCAGTACTTC
TRBV27	TRBJ2-3	once	.	CASTLTWGGTGKQYF	TGTGCCAGCACCTTAACTTGGGGCGGAACAGGGAAGCAGTATTTT
TRBV6-5	TRBJ2-7	.	.	CASSYSPSATYEQYF	TGTGCCAGCAGTTACTCGCCTAGCGCCACCTACGAGCAGTACTTC
TRBV28	TRBJ2-7	.	TRBD2	CASSFHGTSGSYEQYF	TGTGCCAGCAGTTTTCACGGGACTAGCGGGAGCTACGAGCAGTACTTC
TRBV5-1	TRBJ1-2	.	.	CASSLASGNGYTF	TGCGCCAGCAGCTTGGCCTCGGGGAATGGCTACACCTTC